This T cell receptor (beta chain) was captured in a study of cytomegalovirus exposure and HLA in healthy donors. Overall study findings and caveats: As was reported, the classifier diagnosed cytomegalovirus status with high specificity and sensitivity. In a later analysis, across HLA loci, associated TCR counts were highest for DRB1, lowest for HLA-C.

CDR1 is SGHVS, CDR2 FNYEAQ, per germline. Trimming left V 5 bases short and J 3 bases short, with 11 bases between. The CDR3 has 14 amino acids. Points on this clone: Its target is not known.

The study ran its PCR with 60 Vbeta and 13 Jbeta primers. Clones were sequenced by immunoSEQ multiplex PCR, and TCRdb holds only the in-frame ones, with some missing. The table has over 100,000 clones, over 60% seen once. The TCR was taken from a male donor in good health and CMV-seropositive. Sequenced sample: PBMCs. The V and J genes are TRBV7-6 and TRBJ1-5; D unclear. The CDR3 sequence: CASSPAGNNQPQHF. CDR3 nucleotide sequence: TGTGCCAGCAGCCCAGCGGGTAACAATCAGCCCCAGCATTTT.